Described below is a single TCR beta chain sequence and its context. The record originates from a study of blood T cell repertoires in COVID-19. Measured with immunoSEQ multiplex PCR; TCRdb has only the in-frame clones, and not every one. The sample includes 380,000 or so clones, nearly 90% of them seen just once. This TCR was recovered from a woman between 40 and 50 years old with acute COVID-19. The sequencing input was PBMCs or T cells enriched from blood (not recorded which).

CDR3 sequence: CATSRGRGDTQYF. CDR3 nucleotides: TGTGCCACCAGCAGAGGCAGGGGAGATACGCAGTATTTT. The V gene is TRBV15, the J gene TRBJ2-3, with D possibly TRBD1 on 6 matching bases. CDR1 is LNHNV and CDR2 is YYDKDF in the germline V gene (reference sequence). V lost 1 base and J lost 5, with 7 bases in between. The length of the CDR3 is 13 residues.